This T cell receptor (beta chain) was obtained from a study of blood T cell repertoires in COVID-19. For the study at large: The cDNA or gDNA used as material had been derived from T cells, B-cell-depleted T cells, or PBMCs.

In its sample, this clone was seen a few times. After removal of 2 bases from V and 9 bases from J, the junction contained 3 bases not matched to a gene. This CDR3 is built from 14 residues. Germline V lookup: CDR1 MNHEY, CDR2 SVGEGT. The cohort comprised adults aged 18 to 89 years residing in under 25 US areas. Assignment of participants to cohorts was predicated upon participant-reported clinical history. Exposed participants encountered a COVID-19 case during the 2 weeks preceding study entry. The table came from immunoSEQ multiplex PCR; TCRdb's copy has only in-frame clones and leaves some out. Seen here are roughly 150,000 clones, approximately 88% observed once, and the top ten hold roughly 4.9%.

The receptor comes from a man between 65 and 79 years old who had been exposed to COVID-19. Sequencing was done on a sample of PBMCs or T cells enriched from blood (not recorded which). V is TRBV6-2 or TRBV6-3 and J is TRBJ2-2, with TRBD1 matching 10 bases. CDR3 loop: CASSYGTGVRELFF. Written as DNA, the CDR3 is TGTGCCAGCAGTTACGGGACAGGGGTGCGGGAGCTGTTTTTT.